This paragraph covers one T cell receptor beta chain sequence. Its antigen is undetermined. Some clones are missing from TCRdb's copy, which holds only in-frame ones; the method was immunoSEQ multiplex PCR. The data show fewer than 150,000 clones, around 88% seen once. This CDR3 is 15 amino acids long. CDR1 MNHNS and CDR2 SASEGT come from the germline V gene. Trimming left V 6 bases short and J 1 base short, with 15 bases between. The data stem from a study of cytomegalovirus exposure and HLA in healthy donors. Findings and caveats of the study: Among the CMV-associated chains, a few were confirmed in vitro as specific for CMV antigens. Rare TCR sequences predominated, though certain public TCRs were found in many donors.

The donors were members of the roughly 120-subject validation cohort (separate from the roughly 660-subject first cohort). The receptor's source is a man aged 18 to 29 in good health and CMV-seronegative. Material: PBMCs. The chain couples TRBV6-1 to TRBJ1-1, with D unresolved. Here the CDR3 reads CASRDMSFKNTEAFF. The CDR3, as DNA: TGTGCCAGCAGAGACATGAGTTTTAAGAACACTGAAGCTTTCTTT.